A single sample gave rise to the 25 T cell receptor beta chains below, sequenced in a study of T cell clonality in common variable immunodeficiency. Produced via immunoSEQ multiplex PCR; TCRdb's table is partial and in-frame only. Singletons are absent from the sample, which has tens of thousands of clones. Sequencing used peripheral blood mononuclear cells. These receptors were collected from a person aged 18 to 70 in good health.

This clone was observed many times. The CDR3 extends 3 residues past the end of the read, so its final part is completed from the germline J gene. The chain recombines TRBV28 with TRBJ2-5; D is undetermined. The CDR3 runs to 11 residues. V was clipped by 5 bases and J by 3 bases, with 4 bases between them. Germline values: CDR1 MDHEN, CDR2 SYDVKM. CDR3 region: CASSPKETQYF. Partial CDR3 DNA: TGTGCCAGCAGTCCCAAAGAGACC.

This clone was seen at least ten times. Sequencing ends 3 residues short of the CDR3 end; the germline J gene provides the rest. V is TRBV20-1 and J is TRBJ1-2; D ambiguous. Looked up from germline, CDR1 is DFQATT and CDR2 is SNEGSKA (reference sequence). CDR3 length equals 12 residues. This chain's CDR3 is CSAAESGLGYTF. The covered CDR3 bases are TGCAGTGCTGCCGAATCGGGGTTGGGC.

In regard to this clone: The CDR3 end falls 3 residues outside the read, so it is completed with the germline J gene. The rearrangement links TRBV11-2 to TRBJ2-1; tentatively, D is TRBD1 (6 bases). V dropped 6 bases and J dropped 4 bases, with 10 bases sitting between them. The length of the CDR3 is 13 residues. Germline-derived CDR1 and CDR2 are SGHAT and FQNNGV. The CDR3 DNA, read in part, is TGTGCCAGCAGTACAGGGCCGTACAATGAG. This gives the protein CASSTGPYNE. The whole CDR3 sequence is CASSTGPYNEQFF.

This clone was seen at least ten times. The read terminates 3 residues ahead of where the CDR3 ends, so the germline J gene completes it. The chain has TRBV14 and TRBJ2-5; 8 nucleotides line up with TRBD2. Losses at the gene ends were 6 bases for V and 1 base for J; bases not matched to a gene: 4. The CDR3 is made up of 14 amino acids. Germline V gene sequence: CDR1 SGHDN, CDR2 FVKESK. Partial CDR3 DNA: TGTGCCAGCAGGCGGACTAGCCCCCAAGAGACC. It encodes CASRRTSPQET. The full CDR3 sequence reads CASRRTSPQETQYF.

As for this clone: Read coverage stops 3 residues before the CDR3 terminus; the germline J gene supplies the remainder. The V gene is TRBV20-1, the J gene TRBJ1-2; D gene unclear. Germline CDR1 is DFQATT and CDR2 is SNEGSKA (reference sequence). The CDR3 runs to 13 residues. This CDR3 reads CSARDADSYDYTF. The CDR3 DNA, read in part, is TGCAGTGCTAGAGATGCGGATTCCTACGAC.

This clone was detected ten times or more. The CDR3 extends 3 residues past the end of the read, so its final part is completed from the germline J gene. The chain has TRBV14 and TRBJ1-2; no reliable D call. The CDR3 is made up of 13 amino acids. Per the germline V gene, CDR1 is SGHDN and CDR2 is FVKESK. V dropped 0 bases and J dropped 5 bases, with 7 bases sitting between them. The CDR3 bases that were read are TGTGCCAGCAGCCAAGATACCCAGTATGGC. Protein product: CASSQDTQYG. The full CDR3 protein is CASSQDTQYGYTF.

This clone was seen repeatedly, ten times or more. With the read ending 3 residues before the CDR3 end, the germline J gene is used to fill in that end. This rearrangement joins TRBV7-2 to TRBJ2-1; 10 nucleotides line up with TRBD2. Germline loops: CDR1 SGHTA, CDR2 FQGNSA. Trimming at V came to 9 bases and at J to 5 bases, leaving 10 bases not matched to a gene. The CDR3 has 15 amino acids. CDR3 DNA, as far as it was read: TGTGCCAGTACCTTACGAGCGGGAGGGAACAATGAG. This gives the protein CASTLRAGGNNE. The entire CDR3 is CASTLRAGGNNEQFF.

With respect to this clone: The read ends 3 residues early relative to the CDR3; the germline J gene fills the gap. J is TRBJ1-1 and V is TRBV7-9; possibly TRBD1 for D (5 bases). CDR3 size: 15 residues. The V end was cut by 1 base, the J end by 0 bases, with 9 bases between. The germline V gene has CDR1 SEHNR and CDR2 FQNEAQ (reference sequence). The CDR3: CASSLGAGVNTEAFF. The CDR3 DNA, read in part, is TGTGCCAGCAGCTTAGGGGCGGGGGTGAACACTGAA.

This clone was seen more than once but under ten times. The read ends 3 residues shy of where the CDR3 ends; the end is completed using the germline J gene. The same CDR3 can be traced to other DNA sequences in this sample. V gene TRBV19 combines with J gene TRBJ1-3; maybe TRBD1 (5 bases). Germline CDR1 and CDR2: LNHDA and SQIVND (reference sequence). With 4 bases removed from V and 0 bases from J, the gap between germline ends came to 13 bases. This CDR3 is built from 16 residues. The sequenced part of the CDR3 DNA is TGTGCCAGTAGTAAGGGACTGCCTCACTCTGGAAACACC. Amino acid sequence: CASSKGLPHSGNT. In full, the CDR3 is CASSKGLPHSGNTIYF.

This clone was observed a handful of times. The read ends 3 residues before the CDR3 terminus; that terminus is restored from the germline J gene. This chain joins TRBV5-6 and TRBJ1-2, with 8 bases that match TRBD1. Per the germline V gene, CDR1 is SGHDT and CDR2 is YYEEEE. CDR3 length: 14 amino acids. The CDR3 reads CASSSEAGGHDYTF. The CDR3 bases that were read are TGTGCCAGCAGCAGCGAAGCAGGGGGCCACGAC. Drawing the rest from reference TRBV5-6 and TRBJ1-2, the complete variable domain is DAGVTQSPTHLIKTRGQQVTLRCSPKSGHDTVSWYQQALGQGPQFIFQYYEEEERQRGNFPDRFSGHQFPNYSSELNVNALLLGDSALYLCASSSEAGGHDYTFGSGTRLTVV.

This clone was picked up many times. The read finishes 3 residues shy of the CDR3 end, and the germline J gene is used to complete it. The genes are TRBV7-8 and TRBJ2-5; 7 nucleotides align to TRBD1. CDR1 is SGHVS, CDR2 FQNEAQ, per germline. V dropped 4 bases and J dropped 3; count of bases not matched to a gene: 2. The CDR3 is 13 residues long. CDR3 region: CASSSDREETQYF. The sequenced CDR3 bases are TGTGCCAGCAGCTCTGACAGGGAAGAGACC.

Remarks on this clone: Sequencing ends 3 residues short of the CDR3 end; the germline J gene provides the rest. The rearrangement uses TRBV6-1 and TRBJ1-5; D remains unclear. The V end lost 2 bases, the J end lost 7 bases, and 21 bases lay between the germline ends. There are 17 residues in the CDR3. Germline values: CDR1 MNHNS, CDR2 SASEGT. The DNA read from the CDR3 is TGTGCCAGCAGTGAATACCGGGGAGGGAGCCTCGGGCAGCCC. Amino acids: CASSEYRGGSLGQP. The entire CDR3 sequence reads CASSEYRGGSLGQPQHF.

This clone came up a few times. Coverage ceases 3 residues before the CDR3 finishes, and the germline J gene fills in the end. The J gene is TRBJ2-3, the V gene TRBV5-1; TRBD2 aligns across 7 bases. This CDR3 contains 14 residues. The germline CDR1 and CDR2 sequences are SGHRS and YFSETQ. The junction had 2 bases not matched to a gene; V was cut back by 0 bases and J by 4 bases. CDR3 residues: CASSLASGPDTQYF. The CDR3 bases that were read are TGCGCCAGCAGCTTGGCTAGCGGACCAGATACG.

The table lists this clone with many counts. The DNA ends 3 residues before the CDR3 does, and the rest of the CDR3 is filled in from the germline J gene. The chain carries TRBV7-9 and TRBJ1-1, with D maybe TRBD1 (6 bases). Germline V lookup: CDR1 SEHNR, CDR2 FQNEAQ (reference sequence). Trimming took off 5 bases at V and 0 bases at J, with 10 bases between the two ends. The CDR3 has 14 residues. Incomplete CDR3 DNA: TGTGCCAGCAGCCTGGGACATCTGAACACTGAA. It encodes CASSLGHLNTE. The full CDR3 protein reads CASSLGHLNTEAFF.

This clone was recorded many times. Sequencing ends 3 residues short of the CDR3 end; the germline J gene provides the rest. This sequence joins TRBV12-3 or TRBV12-4 and TRBJ2-4; possibly TRBD2 for D (5 bases). The CDR3 covers 13 residues. This CDR3 reads CASSLVLATLQYF. The CDR3 DNA, read in part, is TGTGCCAGCAGTTTAGTATTAGCGACCCTT.

This clone was counted ten times or more. The read finishes 3 residues shy of the CDR3 end, and the germline J gene is used to complete it. The chain recombines TRBV7-8 with TRBJ2-2; D gene uncertain. The CDR3 contains 16 residues. Germline V CDR1 and CDR2: SGHVS, FQNEAQ. CDR3 DNA (partial): TGTGCCAGCAGCTCCTCTCGGAGCAGTGCAGGAGTTGAG. Protein sequence: CASSSSRSSAGVE. The complete CDR3 protein is CASSSSRSSAGVELFF.

This clone was seen many times. The read finishes 3 residues shy of the CDR3 end, and the germline J gene is used to complete it. The chain is built from TRBV6-1 and TRBJ1-3; the D gene is possibly TRBD1 (5 bases). Germline CDR1 is MNHNS and CDR2 is SASEGT. The length of the CDR3 is 18 residues. Trimming stripped 1 base from V and 0 bases from J, with 16 bases between. The CDR3 DNA, read in part, is TGTGCCAGCAGTGAAGTACTTATGGGGGGTCCCTCTGGAAACACC. Protein sequence: CASSEVLMGGPSGNT. The complete CDR3 sequence is CASSEVLMGGPSGNTIYF.

Many counts were recorded for this clone. Incomplete CDR3 DNA: TGTGCCAGCAGCTTAAAGCCGGACACTGAA. Translation: CASSLKPDTE. The CDR3 reads in full as CASSLKPDTEAFF. The V and J genes are TRBV7-9 and TRBJ1-1; the D is unclear. The CDR3 extends 3 residues past the end of the read, so its final part is completed from the germline J gene. Germline CDR1 is SEHNR and CDR2 is FQNEAQ (reference sequence). The CDR3 totals 13 residues. The V and J ends lost 2 bases and 3 bases respectively, with 7 bases between them.

In the case of this clone: The sequence runs out 3 residues before the end of the CDR3; the remainder is reconstructed from the germline J gene. V usage is TRBV7-8 and J usage is TRBJ2-3; 8 bases map to TRBD2. The CDR3 spans 14 residues. Germline values: CDR1 SGHVS, CDR2 FQNEAQ. The part of the CDR3 DNA that was read is TGTGCCAGCAGCTCCCGGGACCGGGGGGGAGCG. Translation: CASSSRDRGGA. The CDR3, in full, reads CASSSRDRGGAQYF.

This clone has ten or more counts. The CDR3 end is not reached by the read, which stops 3 residues before it; the germline J gene fills it in. The V and J genes are TRBV7-8 and TRBJ2-5, with D possibly being TRBD2 (5 bases). Germline V lookup: CDR1 SGHVS, CDR2 FQNEAQ. Trimming took 1 base from V and 3 from J, leaving 12 bases between them. This CDR3 region has 15 residues. Incomplete CDR3 DNA: TGTGCCAGCAGCTTAGTACCCTCTAGCAAAGAGACC. Encoded protein: CASSLVPSSKET. The full CDR3 protein reads CASSLVPSSKETQYF.

This clone has at least ten counts. The read finishes 3 residues shy of the CDR3 end, and the germline J gene is used to complete it. V gene TRBV20-1 combines with J gene TRBJ2-1; 10 bases are a match to TRBD2. J gave up 2 bases and V 4 bases, and 2 bases lay outside the gene matches. Germline V gives CDR1 DFQATT, CDR2 SNEGSKA (reference sequence). The CDR3 spans 14 residues. CDR3 loop: CSATLAGAYNEQFF. The sequenced part of the CDR3 DNA is TGCAGTGCTACCCTAGCGGGAGCCTACAATGAG.

This clone was seen repeatedly, ten times or more. The read ends 3 residues shy of where the CDR3 ends; the end is completed using the germline J gene. The chain couples TRBV5-8 to TRBJ2-7; no clear D. From germline, CDR1 is SGHTS and CDR2 YDEGEE. Trimming took off 1 base at V and 5 bases at J, with 10 bases between the two ends. The CDR3 is 13 amino acids. The sequenced part of the CDR3 DNA is TGTGCCAGCAGCTTGATGGCCTTCCACGAG. Its protein product is CASSLMAFHE. The CDR3 as a whole reads CASSLMAFHEQYF. The full variable domain, completed using reference TRBV5-8 and TRBJ2-7, is EAGVTQSPTHLIKTRGQQATLRCSPISGHTSVYWYQQALGLGLQFLLWYDEGEERNRGNFPPRFSGRQFPNYSSELNVNALELEDSALYLCASSLMAFHEQYFGPGTRLTVT.

This clone was recorded many times. The CDR3 goes on 3 residues after the read ends, and that part is filled in from the germline J gene. The chain joins TRBV20-1 to TRBJ2-1; 7 nucleotides align to TRBD1. Germline trimming cut 3 bases from V and 8 bases from J; bases unmatched to any gene: 10. The CDR3 spans 14 residues. Germline V gene data show CDR1 as DFQATT and CDR2 as SNEGSKA (reference sequence). The CDR3 sequence is CSARGPVRGHEQFF. CDR3 bases read: TGCAGTGCTAGGGGACCGGTGAGGGGGCATGAG.

This clone has at least ten counts. The read falls 3 residues short of the CDR3 end, and the missing part is taken from the germline J gene. The chain links TRBV2 to TRBJ2-2; 10 bases fit TRBD2. V gave up 7 bases and J gave up 4 bases; unmatched junction bases: 3. The CDR3 has 14 residues. Germline-derived CDR1 and CDR2 are SNHLY and FYNNEI. CDR3 protein: CASKVAGGTGELFF. The CDR3 bases that were read are TGTGCCAGCAAAGTAGCGGGAGGCACCGGGGAG.

Ten or more counts support this clone. The read is 3 residues too short to cover the CDR3 end, so that end is filled in from the germline J gene. V is TRBV7-9 and J is TRBJ2-7, with 8 bases fitting TRBD2. Germline V gene lookup returns CDR1 SEHNR and CDR2 FQNEAQ (reference sequence). J was trimmed by 5 bases and V by 3 bases; bases with no gene match: 9. The CDR3 has 15 residues. The part of the CDR3 DNA that was read is TGTGCCAGCAGCTTCATTAGCGGGGCCCTAAACGAG. Its protein product is CASSFISGALNE. From start to end, the CDR3 is CASSFISGALNEQYF.